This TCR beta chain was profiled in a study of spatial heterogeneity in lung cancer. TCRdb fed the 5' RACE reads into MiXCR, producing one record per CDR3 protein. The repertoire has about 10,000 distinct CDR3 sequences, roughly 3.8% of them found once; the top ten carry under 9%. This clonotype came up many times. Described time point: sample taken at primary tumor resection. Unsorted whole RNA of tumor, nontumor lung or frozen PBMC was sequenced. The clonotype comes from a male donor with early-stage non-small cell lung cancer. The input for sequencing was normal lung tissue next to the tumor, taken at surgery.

The CDR3 sequence is CSARDGSTENEKLFF. As DNA, the CDR3 is TGCAGTGCTAGAGATGGATCGACAGAGAATGAAAAACTGTTTTTT. The chain carries TRBV20-1 and TRBJ1-4, with D perhaps TRBD1 (5 bases). Germline CDR1 and CDR2: DFQATT and SNEGSKA (reference sequence). V gave up 0 bases and J gave up 5 bases, with 13 bases separating them. This CDR3 has 15 residues.